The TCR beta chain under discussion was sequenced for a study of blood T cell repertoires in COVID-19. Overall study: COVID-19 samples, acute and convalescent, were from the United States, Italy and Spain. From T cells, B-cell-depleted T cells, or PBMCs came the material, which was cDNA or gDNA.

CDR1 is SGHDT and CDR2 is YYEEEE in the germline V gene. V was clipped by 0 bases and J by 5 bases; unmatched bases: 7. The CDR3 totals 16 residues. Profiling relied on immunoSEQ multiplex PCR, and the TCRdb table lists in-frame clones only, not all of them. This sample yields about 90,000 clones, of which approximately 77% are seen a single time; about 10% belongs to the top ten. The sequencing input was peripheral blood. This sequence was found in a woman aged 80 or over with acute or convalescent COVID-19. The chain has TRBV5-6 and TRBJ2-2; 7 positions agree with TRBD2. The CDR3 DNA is TGTGCCAGCAGCTTGGAAGTAGCGGGCCAAACCGGGGAGCTGTTTTTT. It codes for CASSLEVAGQTGELFF.